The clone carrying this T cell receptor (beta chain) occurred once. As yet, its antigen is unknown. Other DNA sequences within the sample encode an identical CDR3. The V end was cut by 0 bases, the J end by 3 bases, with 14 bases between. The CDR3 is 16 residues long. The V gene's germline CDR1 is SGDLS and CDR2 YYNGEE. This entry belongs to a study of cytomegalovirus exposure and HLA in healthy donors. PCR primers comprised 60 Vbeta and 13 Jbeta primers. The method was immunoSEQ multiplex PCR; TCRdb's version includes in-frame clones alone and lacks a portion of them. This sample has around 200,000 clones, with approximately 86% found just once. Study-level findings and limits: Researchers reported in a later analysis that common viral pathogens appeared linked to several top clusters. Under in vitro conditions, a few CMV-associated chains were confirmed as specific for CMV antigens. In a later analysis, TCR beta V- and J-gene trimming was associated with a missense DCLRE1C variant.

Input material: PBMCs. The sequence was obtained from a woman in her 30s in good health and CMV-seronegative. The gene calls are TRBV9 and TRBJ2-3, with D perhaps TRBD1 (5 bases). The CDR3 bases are TGTGCCAGCAGCGTAGTCCCAGGGATTGCGACAGATACGCAGTATTTT. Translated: CASSVVPGIATDTQYF.